Sequencing of this TCR beta chain was carried out in a study of CD8 T cells in ankylosing spondylitis (dated by TCRdb to the late 2010s). For the study in its entirety: The study set out to find disease-linked TCR variants by profiling T cell receptor beta repertoires in ankylosing spondylitis patients and healthy donors. The full study cohort was made up of about 24 ankylosing spondylitis patients and 108 healthy donors. Peripheral blood was sampled, and synovial fluid was additionally collected from ankylosing spondylitis patients. Study-wide conclusions, independent of this receptor: The disease-linked clones were reported to be significantly enriched in matched synovial fluid samples from ankylosing spondylitis patients. The disease-linked clones showed a CD8+ phenotype and occurred at relatively low frequencies in peripheral blood. A TCR beta motif of several highly homologous amino acid variants appeared characteristic of blood from ankylosing spondylitis patients. Some TCR beta motif variants had previously been reported in synovial fluid and blood of reactive arthritis patients, which suggested common disease-initiation mechanisms.

The sample was run on an Illumina HiSeq 2500. Quantitative 5'-RACE with molecular barcodes was the method used to prepare the TCR beta libraries. The original methods were these. Disease-linked TCR variants were identified with a new computational method built on a probabilistic model of VDJ rearrangement. The raw public reads went through TCRdb reprocessing: fastp at Q25, MiXCR clone calling, in-frame beta chains kept. Duplicate CDR3 protein sequences are folded into a single record with the most common DNA and genes. The V and J calls and clone size come from TCRdb's table, not from the authors' own analysis. Present in this sample are 750,000 to 850,000 distinct CDR3 sequences, approximately 12% of which were seen just once. The ten largest clones capture 0.45% to 0.6% of the sample. The CDR3 numbers 16 residues from cysteine through phenylalanine. Only CDR3 DNA is held: 48 bases, read in frame from base 1. V was cut back by 1 base and J by 11 bases, leaving a gap of 21 bases between them. The germline V gene yields SGHTA for CDR1 and FQGNSA for CDR2.

Comments on this clonotype: Its antigen remains unidentified. There are no base qualities to consult, and no much larger clone falls within one base.

The sequencing sample was made of blood, either unsorted or a sorted T cell fraction (not recorded which). The sequence was obtained from a male donor with ankylosing spondylitis. The chain employs TRBV7-2 and TRBJ1-5, with no confidently assigned D gene. Here is the DNA: TGTGCCAGCAGCTTAGGCCTCCGGGAACCCGGAGATACCCAGCATTTT. Its amino acids are CASSLGLREPGDTQHF.